Sequencing of this T cell receptor beta chain was carried out in a study of blood T cells in healthy people across ages. J gave up 5 bases and V 1 base, and 14 bases lay outside the gene matches. Germline V gene sequence: CDR1 DFQATT, CDR2 SNEGSKA (reference sequence). CDR3 length: 17 residues. With a J-beta primer mix and a sample-barcoded 5' primer, a second PCR ran 7 to 11 cycles. Every cDNA was tagged by a template-switch adaptor with 12 random nucleotides. One entry per CDR3 protein results from TCRdb running MiXCR on the 5' RACE reads. The table includes about 730,000 distinct CDR3 sequences, 40% to 45% detected once. Staff drew roughly 10 milliliters of peripheral blood from each donor. No fewer than 6 million PBMCs went into each sample.

The receptor was isolated from a woman aged 60-70 years in good health. Sequenced: blood. The chain employs TRBV20-1 and TRBJ2-5; 9 nucleotides agree with TRBD1. The CDR3 is CSARVPGTGFLVETQYF. The CDR3, as DNA: TGCAGTGCTAGAGTGCCCGGGACAGGGTTTCTCGTGGAGACCCAGTACTTC.